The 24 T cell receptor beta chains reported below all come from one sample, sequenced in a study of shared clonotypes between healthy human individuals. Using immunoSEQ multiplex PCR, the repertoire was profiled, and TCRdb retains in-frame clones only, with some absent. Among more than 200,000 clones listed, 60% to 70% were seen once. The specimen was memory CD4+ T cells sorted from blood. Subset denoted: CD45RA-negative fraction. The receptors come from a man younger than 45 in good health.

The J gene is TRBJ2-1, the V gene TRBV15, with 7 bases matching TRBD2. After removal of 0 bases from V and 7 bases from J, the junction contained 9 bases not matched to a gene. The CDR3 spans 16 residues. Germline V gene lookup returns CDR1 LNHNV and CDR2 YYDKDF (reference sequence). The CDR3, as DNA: TGTGCCACCAGCAGAGAGCCGGCGGGAGAAGTAAATGAGCAGTTCTTC. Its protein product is CATSREPAGEVNEQFF.

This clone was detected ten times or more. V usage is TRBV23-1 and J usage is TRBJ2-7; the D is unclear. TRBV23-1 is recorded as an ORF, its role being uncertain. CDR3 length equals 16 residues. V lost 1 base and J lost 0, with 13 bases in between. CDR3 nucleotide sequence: TGCGCCAGCAGTCAATTGCCTGGAGATAGCTCCTACGAGCAGTACTTC. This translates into CASSQLPGDSSYEQYF.

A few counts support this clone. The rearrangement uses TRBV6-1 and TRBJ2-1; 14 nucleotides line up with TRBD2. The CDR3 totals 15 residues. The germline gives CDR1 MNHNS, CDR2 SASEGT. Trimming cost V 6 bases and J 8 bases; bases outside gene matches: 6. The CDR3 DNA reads TGTGCCAGCAGCCAGGGGACTAGCGGGAGTCATGAGCAGTTCTTC. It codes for CASSQGTSGSHEQFF.

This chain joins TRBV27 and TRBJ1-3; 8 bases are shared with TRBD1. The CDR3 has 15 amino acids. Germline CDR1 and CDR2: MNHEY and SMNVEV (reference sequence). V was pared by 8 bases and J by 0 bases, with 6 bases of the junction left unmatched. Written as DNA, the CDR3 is TGTGCCAGCCGACAGGGGCGCCTCTCTGGAAACACCATATATTTT. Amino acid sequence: CASRQGRLSGNTIYF.

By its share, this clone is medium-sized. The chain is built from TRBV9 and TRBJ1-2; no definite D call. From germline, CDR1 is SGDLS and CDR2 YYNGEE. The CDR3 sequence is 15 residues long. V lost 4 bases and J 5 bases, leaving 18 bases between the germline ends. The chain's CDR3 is CASSPDGRVLYGYTF. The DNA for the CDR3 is TGTGCCAGCAGCCCAGACGGCAGAGTACTATATGGCTACACCTTC. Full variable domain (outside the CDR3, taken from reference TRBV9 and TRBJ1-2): DSGVTQTPKHLITATGQRVTLRCSPRSGDLSVYWYQQSLDQGLQFLIQYYNGEERAKGNILERFSAQQFPDLHSELNLSSLELGDSALYFCASSPDGRVLYGYTFGSGTRLTVV.

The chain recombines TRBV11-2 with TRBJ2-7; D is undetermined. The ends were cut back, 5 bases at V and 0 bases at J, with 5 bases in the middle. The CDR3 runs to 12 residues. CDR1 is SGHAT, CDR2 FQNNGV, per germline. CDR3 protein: CASSRPSYEQYF. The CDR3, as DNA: TGTGCCAGCAGCCGGCCCTCCTACGAGCAGTACTTC.

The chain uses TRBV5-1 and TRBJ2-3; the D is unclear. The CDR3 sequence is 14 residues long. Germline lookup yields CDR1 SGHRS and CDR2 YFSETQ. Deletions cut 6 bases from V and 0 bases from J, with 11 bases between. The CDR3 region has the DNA TGCGCCAGCACTCCCGGCCGCAGCACAGATACGCAGTATTTT. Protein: CASTPGRSTDTQYF.

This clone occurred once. Here the CDR3 DNA reads TGTGCCAGCAGCTTTCTGGCAGAAAACACTGAAGCTTTCTTT. Its protein is CASSFLAENTEAFF. J is TRBJ1-1 and V is TRBV5-4; D remains unclear. Between the trimmed V and J ends, which lost 2 bases and 2 bases, there was a span of 10 bases. Germline CDR1 is SGHNT and CDR2 is YYREEE (reference sequence). The length of the CDR3 is 14 residues.

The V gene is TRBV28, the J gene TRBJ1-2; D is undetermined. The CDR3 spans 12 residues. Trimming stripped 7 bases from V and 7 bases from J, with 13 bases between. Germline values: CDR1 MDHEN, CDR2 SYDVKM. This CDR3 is CASTKRSFGYTF. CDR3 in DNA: TGTGCCAGCACCAAGCGGTCCTTTGGCTACACCTTC.

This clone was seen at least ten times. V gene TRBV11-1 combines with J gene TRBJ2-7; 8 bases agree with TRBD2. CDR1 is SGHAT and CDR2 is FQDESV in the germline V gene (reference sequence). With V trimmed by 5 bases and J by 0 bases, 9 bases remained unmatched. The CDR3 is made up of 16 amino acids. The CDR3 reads CASSNTSGLVSYEQYF. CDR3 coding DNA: TGTGCCAGCAGCAACACCTCGGGACTAGTCTCCTACGAGCAGTACTTC.

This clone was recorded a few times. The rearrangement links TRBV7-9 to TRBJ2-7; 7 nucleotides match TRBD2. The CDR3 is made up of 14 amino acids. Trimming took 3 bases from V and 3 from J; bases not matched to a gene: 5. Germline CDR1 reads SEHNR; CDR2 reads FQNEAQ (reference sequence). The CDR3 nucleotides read TGTGCCAGCAGCTTCAGCGGACTAGTCTACGAGCAGTACTTC. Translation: CASSFSGLVYEQYF.

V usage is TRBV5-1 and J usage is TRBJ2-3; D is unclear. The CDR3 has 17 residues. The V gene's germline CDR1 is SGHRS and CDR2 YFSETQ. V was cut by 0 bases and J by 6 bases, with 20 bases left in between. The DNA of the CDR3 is TGCGCCAGCAGCTTGGACCCCGTGGCGGCAGAGTCGGATACGCAGTATTTT. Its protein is CASSLDPVAAESDTQYF.

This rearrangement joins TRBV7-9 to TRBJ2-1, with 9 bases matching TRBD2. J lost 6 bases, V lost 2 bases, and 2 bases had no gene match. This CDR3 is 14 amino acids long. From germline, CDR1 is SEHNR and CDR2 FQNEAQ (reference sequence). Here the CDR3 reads CASSLLRGGNEQFF. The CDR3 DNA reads TGTGCCAGCAGCTTATTGCGGGGGGGCAATGAGCAGTTCTTC.

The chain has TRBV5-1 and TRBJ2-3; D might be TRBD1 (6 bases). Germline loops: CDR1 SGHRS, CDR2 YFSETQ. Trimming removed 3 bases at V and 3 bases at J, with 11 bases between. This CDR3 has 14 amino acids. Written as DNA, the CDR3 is TGCGCCAGCAGCTCAAGGACAGAGACAGATACGCAGTATTTT. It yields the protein CASSSRTETDTQYF.

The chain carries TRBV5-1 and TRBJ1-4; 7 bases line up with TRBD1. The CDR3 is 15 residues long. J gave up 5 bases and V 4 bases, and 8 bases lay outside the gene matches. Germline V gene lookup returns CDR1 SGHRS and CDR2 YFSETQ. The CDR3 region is CASSPRGTVNEKLFF. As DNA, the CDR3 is TGCGCCAGCAGCCCCAGGGGGACAGTAAATGAAAAACTGTTTTTT.

The CDR3 sequence is CASSQSPAGGLNEQFF. The CDR3 coding sequence is TGCGCCAGCAGCCAAAGCCCAGCGGGAGGCCTGAATGAGCAGTTCTTC. The chain recombines TRBV4-3 with TRBJ2-1; 9 nucleotides match TRBD2. Germline trimming cut 2 bases from V and 7 bases from J; bases unmatched to any gene: 9. The CDR3 has 16 residues. CDR1 and CDR2 (germline): LGHNA, YSLEER.

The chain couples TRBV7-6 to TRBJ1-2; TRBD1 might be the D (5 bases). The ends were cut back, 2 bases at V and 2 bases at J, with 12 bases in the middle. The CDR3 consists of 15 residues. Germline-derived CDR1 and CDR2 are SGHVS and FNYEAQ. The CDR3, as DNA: TGTGCCAGCAGCTTAAGGGGAGATGGAAACTATGGCTACACCTTC. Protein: CASSLRGDGNYGYTF.

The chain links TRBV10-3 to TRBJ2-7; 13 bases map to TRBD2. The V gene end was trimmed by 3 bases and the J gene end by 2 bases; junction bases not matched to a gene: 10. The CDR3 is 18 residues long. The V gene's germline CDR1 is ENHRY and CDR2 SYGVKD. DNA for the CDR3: TGTGCCATCAGTGAAGAACCGGGACTAGCGGGGACAGCCTACGAGCAGTACTTC. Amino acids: CAISEEPGLAGTAYEQYF.

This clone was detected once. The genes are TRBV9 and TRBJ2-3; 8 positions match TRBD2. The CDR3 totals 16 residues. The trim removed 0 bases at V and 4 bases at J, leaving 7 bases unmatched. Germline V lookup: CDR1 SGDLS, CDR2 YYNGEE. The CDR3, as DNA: TGTGCCAGCAGCGTAGCTTCCCGGGGGGGGCCAGATACGCAGTATTTT. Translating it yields CASSVASRGGPDTQYF.

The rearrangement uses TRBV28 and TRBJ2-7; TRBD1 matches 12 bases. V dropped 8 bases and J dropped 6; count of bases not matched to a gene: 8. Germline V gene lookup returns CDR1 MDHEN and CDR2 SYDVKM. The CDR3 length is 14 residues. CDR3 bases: TGTGCCAGCCGGGGAGGGACAGGGGGCCGCGAGCAGTACTTC. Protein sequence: CASRGGTGGREQYF.

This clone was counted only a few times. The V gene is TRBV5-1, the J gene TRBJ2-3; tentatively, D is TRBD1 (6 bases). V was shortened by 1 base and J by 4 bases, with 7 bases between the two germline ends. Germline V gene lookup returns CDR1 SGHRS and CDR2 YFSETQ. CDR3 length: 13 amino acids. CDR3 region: CASSLTGPDTQYF. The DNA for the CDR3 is TGCGCCAGCAGCTTGACAGGGCCAGATACGCAGTATTTT.

The chain's CDR3 is CASSESHQASNQPQHF. The CDR3 bases are TGTGCCAGCAGTGAATCCCACCAGGCCAGCAATCAGCCCCAGCATTTT. This chain joins TRBV25-1 and TRBJ1-5; D uncertain. The CDR3 is made up of 16 amino acids. Per germline, CDR1 MGHDK and CDR2 SYGVNS. V lost 1 base and J 1 base, leaving 11 bases between the germline ends.

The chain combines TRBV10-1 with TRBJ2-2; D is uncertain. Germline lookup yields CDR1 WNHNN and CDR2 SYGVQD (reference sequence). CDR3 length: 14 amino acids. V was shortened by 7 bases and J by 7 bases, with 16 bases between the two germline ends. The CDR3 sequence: CASTAAPWGGELFF. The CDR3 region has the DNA TGCGCCAGCACTGCGGCACCCTGGGGCGGGGAGCTGTTTTTT.

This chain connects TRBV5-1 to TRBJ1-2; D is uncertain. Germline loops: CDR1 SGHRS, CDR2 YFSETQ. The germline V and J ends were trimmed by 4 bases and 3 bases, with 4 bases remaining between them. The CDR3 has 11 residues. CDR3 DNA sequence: TGCGCCAGCAGCGGGGACTATGGCTACACCTTC. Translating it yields CASSGDYGYTF.